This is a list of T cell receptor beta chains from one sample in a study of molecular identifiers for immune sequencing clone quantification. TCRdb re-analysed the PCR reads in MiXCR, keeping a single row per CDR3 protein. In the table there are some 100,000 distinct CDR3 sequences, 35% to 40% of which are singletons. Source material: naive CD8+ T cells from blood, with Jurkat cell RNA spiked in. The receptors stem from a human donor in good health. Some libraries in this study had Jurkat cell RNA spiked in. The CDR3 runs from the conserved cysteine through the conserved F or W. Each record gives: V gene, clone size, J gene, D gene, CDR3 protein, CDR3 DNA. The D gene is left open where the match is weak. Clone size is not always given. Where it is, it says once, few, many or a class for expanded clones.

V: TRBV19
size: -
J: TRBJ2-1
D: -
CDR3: CASSSAVYNEQFF
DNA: TGTGCCAGTAGTTCAGCGGTGTACAATGAGCAGTTCTTC

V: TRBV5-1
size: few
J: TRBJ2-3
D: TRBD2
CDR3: CASSLVAGSTDTQYF
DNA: TGCGCCAGCAGCTTGGTAGCGGGGAGCACAGATACGCAGTATTTT

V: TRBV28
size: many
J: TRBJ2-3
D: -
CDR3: CASGNLLTDTQYF
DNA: TGTGCCAGCGGGAACCTTCTCACAGATACGCAGTATTTT

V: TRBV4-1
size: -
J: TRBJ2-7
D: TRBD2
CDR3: CASSQDRGGAYEQYF
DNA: TGCGCCAGCAGCCAAGATAGGGGAGGGGCGTACGAGCAGTACTTC

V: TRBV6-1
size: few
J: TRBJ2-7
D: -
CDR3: CASSESNEQYF
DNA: TGTGCCAGCAGTGAAAGTAACGAGCAGTACTTC

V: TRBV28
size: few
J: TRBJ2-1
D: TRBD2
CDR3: CASSWPPSGHYSYNEQFF
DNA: TGTGCCAGCAGTTGGCCTCCTAGCGGACATTACTCCTACAATGAGCAGTTCTTC

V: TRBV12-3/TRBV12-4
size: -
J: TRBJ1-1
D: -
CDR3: CASGPRGTPEAAFF
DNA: TGTGCCAGCGGTCCAAGGGGGACGCCCGAGGCAGCTTTCTTT

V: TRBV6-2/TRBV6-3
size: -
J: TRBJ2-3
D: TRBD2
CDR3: CASSYPYSGRDTDTQYF
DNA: TGTGCCAGCAGTTACCCCTATAGCGGGAGAGACACAGATACGCAGTATTTT

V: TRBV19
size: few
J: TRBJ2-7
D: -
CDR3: CASSLTVFYEQYF
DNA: TGTGCCAGTAGCCTGACGGTTTTCTACGAGCAGTACTTC

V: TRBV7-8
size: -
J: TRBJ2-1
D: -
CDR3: CASSLRRVAVNEQFF
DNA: TGTGCCAGCAGTCTCCGACGAGTGGCGGTAAATGAGCAGTTCTTC

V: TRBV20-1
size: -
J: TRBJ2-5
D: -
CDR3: CSAPFGQAQVIQGTQYF
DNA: TGCAGTGCTCCCTTTGGTCAAGCCCAAGTAATCCAAGGGACCCAGTACTTC

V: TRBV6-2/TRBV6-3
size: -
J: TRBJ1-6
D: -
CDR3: CASSYSTAEGYSPLHF
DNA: TGTGCCAGCAGTTACTCGACGGCAGAAGGTTATTCACCCCTCCACTTT

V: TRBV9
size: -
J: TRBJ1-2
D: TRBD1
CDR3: CASSPRTGGVYGYTF
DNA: TGTGCCAGCAGCCCTAGGACAGGGGGTGTCTATGGCTACACCTTC

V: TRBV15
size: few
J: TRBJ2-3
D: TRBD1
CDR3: CATEGQGYTDTQYF
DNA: TGTGCCACCGAGGGACAGGGTTACACAGATACGCAGTATTTT

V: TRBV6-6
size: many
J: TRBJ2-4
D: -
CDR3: CASGNIQYF
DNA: TGTGCCAGCGGTAACATTCAGTACTTC

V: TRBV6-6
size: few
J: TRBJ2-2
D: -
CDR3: CASNPSQRGAGELFF
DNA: TGTGCCAGCAACCCGTCCCAGAGAGGAGCCGGGGAGCTGTTTTTT

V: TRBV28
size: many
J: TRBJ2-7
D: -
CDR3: CASSLDPAAVGFYEQYF
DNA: TGTGCCAGCAGTTTAGATCCGGCGGCAGTCGGCTTCTACGAGCAGTACTTC

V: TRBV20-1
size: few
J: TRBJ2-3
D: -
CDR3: CSAREIAVATDTQYF
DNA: TGCAGTGCTAGAGAGATAGCGGTGGCCACAGATACGCAGTATTTT

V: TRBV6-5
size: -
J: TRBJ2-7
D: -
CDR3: CASSYSPGLLQYF
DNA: TGTGCCAGCAGTTACTCGCCGGGACTCCTTCAGTACTTC

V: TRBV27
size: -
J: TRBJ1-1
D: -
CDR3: CASTTIGGSWAEAFF
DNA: TGTGCCAGCACCACTATCGGGGGCAGCTGGGCTGAAGCTTTCTTT

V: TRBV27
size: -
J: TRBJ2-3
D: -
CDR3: CASSFFSTDTQYF
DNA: TGTGCCAGCAGTTTTTTTAGCACAGATACGCAGTATTTT

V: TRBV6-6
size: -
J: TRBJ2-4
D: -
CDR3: CAIIAKNIQYF
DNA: TGTGCCATCATAGCCAAAAACATTCAGTACTTC

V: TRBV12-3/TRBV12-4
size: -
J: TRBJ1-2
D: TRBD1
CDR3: CVSSFQGTGKGYTF
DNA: TGTGTCAGCAGCTTTCAAGGGACAGGGAAAGGCTACACCTTC

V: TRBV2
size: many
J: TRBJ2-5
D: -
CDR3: CASSVRGSERGQETQYF
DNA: TGTGCCAGCAGTGTCCGGGGCAGCGAAAGGGGCCAAGAGACCCAGTACTTC

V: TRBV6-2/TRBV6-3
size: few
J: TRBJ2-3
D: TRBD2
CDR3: CASSTDHLAGGTDTQYF
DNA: TGTGCCAGCAGTACCGACCATCTAGCGGGAGGCACAGATACGCAGTATTTT

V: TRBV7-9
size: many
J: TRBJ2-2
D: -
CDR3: CTPNTGELFF
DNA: TGTACCCCCAACACCGGGGAGCTGTTTTTT

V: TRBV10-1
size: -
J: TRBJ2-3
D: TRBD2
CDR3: CASGLLSSGRPAEYF
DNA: TGCGCCAGCGGCCTCCTGTCTAGCGGGAGGCCCGCGGAGTATTTT

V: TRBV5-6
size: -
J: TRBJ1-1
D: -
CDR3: CASSLGSRGNTEAFF
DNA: TGTGCCAGCAGCTTGGGGTCCAGGGGGAACACTGAAGCTTTCTTT

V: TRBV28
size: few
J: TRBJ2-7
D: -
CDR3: CASSPRVASYEQYF
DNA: TGTGCCAGCAGCCCCCGGGTGGCCTCCTACGAGCAGTACTTC

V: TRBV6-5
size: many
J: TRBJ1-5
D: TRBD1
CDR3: CASSYYTGDRVSKSNQPQHF
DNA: TGTGCCAGCAGTTACTATACCGGGGACAGGGTATCCAAAAGCAATCAGCCCCAGCATTTT

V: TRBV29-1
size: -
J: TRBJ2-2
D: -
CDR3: CSVVLENTAELYF
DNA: TGCAGCGTTGTTCTAGAGAACACCGCGGAGCTGTATTTT

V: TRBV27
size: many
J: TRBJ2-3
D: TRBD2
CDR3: CASSLWAGGTDTQYF
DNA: TGTGCCAGCAGTTTATGGGCGGGAGGCACAGATACGCAGTATTTT

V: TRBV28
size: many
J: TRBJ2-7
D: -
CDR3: CASSPLSYEQYF
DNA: TGTGCCAGCAGCCCGCTCTCCTACGAGCAGTACTTC

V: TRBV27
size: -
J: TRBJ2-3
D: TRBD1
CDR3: CASSTDRANTQYF
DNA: TGTGCCAGCAGTACGGACAGGGCGAATACGCAGTATTTT